This TCR beta chain was found in a study of blood T cells in healthy people across ages (dated by TCRdb to 2015 to 2017). Notes on the research overall: Template switching captured roughly one uniquely barcoded TCR beta cDNA molecule per two T cells in model experiments. Age-related changes in TCR beta repertoire diversity were measured in the study by deep sequencing normalized with unique cDNA molecular identifiers. The donors were split into four age groups: young (average about 16 years), middle-aged (more than 35), aged (approximately 60) and long-lived (under 90). To avoid experimental bias, donors of different ages were randomly spread across the sequencing lanes. Two additional independent replicas of 1 million unique cDNA reads from the same blood draw were analyzed for two donors (one aged 18 to 30 and one aged 80 or older).

Donors were 35 to 40 systemically healthy Caucasian individuals from Russia aged roughly 6 to 90 years. Approximately 10 milliliters of peripheral blood were collected from each donor into EDTA-treated Vacutainer tubes. Ficoll-Paque density-gradient centrifugation was used to isolate PBMCs, with at least 6.5 million obtained per sample. Total RNA was extracted from PBMCs with Trizol reagent, with at least 6 micrograms obtained per sample. For every donor, an aliquot of PBMCs went through flow cytometry to measure the percentages of naive CD45RAhigh/CD27high T cells. Regarding this clonotype: The antigen it recognizes is unknown. Base qualities are not recorded, but no much larger clone differs from it by a single base.

Relative to germline, V is 4 bases shorter and J is 9 bases shorter, with 10 bases between their ends. For CDR1 and CDR2, the germline V gene lists MGHDK and SYGVNS. The CDR3 contains 12 residues, cysteine and phenylalanine counted. The kept DNA is CDR3 alone, 36 bases in frame from the first base. Broader findings and caveats from the paper: The percentage of naive T cells measured by flow cytometry correlated strongly with observed TCR beta diversity. Bulk unsorted PBMC profiling prevented conclusive comparison of naive and antigen-experienced compartments. Compared with the aged group, the long-lived group had more naive CD4+ T cells, fewer expanded clones and increased TCR diversity, suggesting age selection. Donor CMV infection status was unknown, potentially confounding age-related changes in expanded clonotypes. Total diversity estimates from one million sequenced T cells were considered lower bounds and underestimates. Observed TCR beta diversity per million T cells fell roughly linearly with age, and a significant reduction was already apparent by age roughly 40.

Receptor libraries were prepared by 5' RACE. The sequencing machine was an Illumina HiSeq 2500. A second roughly 7 to 12 cycle PCR used a sample-barcoded 5' primer and a J-beta primer mix. A template-switch 5' adaptor carrying 12 random nucleotides introduced a unique molecular identifier onto each TCR beta cDNA molecule. At least 2.5 million CDR3-containing paired-end reads were obtained from each sample. First-strand cDNA synthesis was performed from all RNA using the Mint cDNA synthesis kit, with priming by a TRBC-specific oligonucleotide. All cDNA was treated with uracil-DNA glycosylase and then went through a first 18-cycle PCR with the universal primers M1SS and BC2_uni_R. Turning to the authors' computational methods: Each sample was normalized by randomly selecting 1 million high-quality reads, each carrying a distinct molecular identifier. Instead of being binned into consensus sequences, reads that shared molecular identifiers were thrown out. CDR3 identification, clonotype clustering and error correction used MiTCR with a Q25 quality threshold and the strictest error-elimination algorithm. Lower-bound total TCR beta diversity was estimated with a nonparametric unseen species model using Euler transformation. TCRdb redid the processing of the public reads, applying fastp at Q25 and MiXCR, and retained in-frame beta chains. All rows with the same CDR3 protein become a single entry with the most common DNA and genes. TCRdb's processing, not the authors' own work, is the source of the V and J calls. Counted in this sample were more than 800,000 distinct CDR3 sequences; under 45% of them appeared once. 15% to 20% of the sample lies in the top ten.

The sequence links TRBV25-1 to TRBJ2-1; the D gene remains uncertain. The sample consisted of blood. This clonotype originated in a woman aged 55-75 years in good health. This receptor carries the CDR3 CASSAPRGEQFF. The base sequence is TGTGCCAGCAGTGCACCTAGAGGTGAGCAGTTCTTC. The CDR3 plus the reference TRBV25-1 and TRBJ2-1 genes for the other parts give the full variable domain: EADIYQTPRYLVIGTGKKITLECSQTMGHDKMYWYQQDPGMELHLIHYSYGVNSTEKGDLSSESTVSRIRTEHFPLTLESARPSHTSQYLCASSAPRGEQFFGPGTRLTVL.